These T cell receptor beta chains were read from a single sample in a study of chemoradiotherapy in HPV16-positive cancers. Repertoires were generated with immunoSEQ multiplex PCR, while TCRdb's copy carries only in-frame clones and drops some. The repertoire consists of about 22,000 clones, with 73% occurring once and the leading ten covering 2% to 3%. Collection took place from a patient who underwent chemoradiotherapy. These receptors originate from a human donor with HPV-associated anogenital cancer. CDR3s include the opening cysteine and the closing phenylalanine or tryptophan. Fields, in order: V gene, D gene, clone size, J gene, CDR3 protein, CDR3 DNA. A D gene is named only where the DNA matches it firmly. A row's size may be missing; if present it is once, few, many or a size class.

>TRBV11-2|NA|NA|TRBJ2-3
CASSRRLDTQYF
TGTGCCAGCAGCCGCCGCCTGGATACGCAGTATTTT
>TRBV7-2|TRBD2|NA|TRBJ2-7
CASSPKGLANSYEQYF
TGTGCCAGCAGCCCAAAGGGACTAGCGAACTCCTACGAGCAGTACTTC
>TRBV28|TRBD2|NA|TRBJ2-7
CASRTRTNEQYF
TGTGCCAGCCGGACTAGGACGAACGAGCAGTACTTC
>TRBV28|NA|few|TRBJ2-3
CASSRVQGKTDTQYF
TGTGCCAGCAGTCGGGTTCAGGGTAAGACAGATACGCAGTATTTT
>TRBV28|NA|NA|TRBJ2-7
CASRPPQGWYEQYF
TGTGCCAGCAGACCCCCCCAGGGTTGGTACGAGCAGTACTTC
>TRBV10-3|NA|few|TRBJ2-1
CAISPDEDEQFF
TGTGCCATCAGTCCAGACGAGGATGAGCAGTTCTTC
>TRBV6-1|NA|NA|TRBJ1-2
CASSGGRNYGYTF
TGTGCCAGCAGTGGTGGCAGGAACTATGGCTACACCTTC
>TRBV2|TRBD1|NA|TRBJ1-1
CASRRWDSWNTEAFF
TGTGCCAGCAGGCGATGGGACAGTTGGAACACTGAAGCTTTCTTT
>TRBV7-3|NA|NA|TRBJ1-1
CASSSRQNLGTAWNTEAFF
TGTGCCAGCAGCTCCCGACAAAACCTAGGAACAGCTTGGAACACTGAAGCTTTCTTT
>TRBV6-1|NA|NA|TRBJ1-1
CASSATTVNTEAFF
TGTGCCAGCAGTGCGACGACAGTGAACACTGAAGCTTTCTTT
>TRBV18|NA|NA|TRBJ2-7
CASSPRTWDSYEQYF
TGTGCCAGCTCACCTCGAACATGGGACTCCTACGAGCAGTACTTC
>TRBV6-6|TRBD1|NA|TRBJ1-2
CASSYLSTGEEYGYTF
TGTGCCAGCAGTTACCTATCGACAGGGGAAGAATATGGCTACACCTTC
>TRBV5-8|NA|NA|TRBJ2-6
CASSLVNVLTF
TGTGCCAGCAGCTTGGTCAACGTCCTGACTTTC
>TRBV20-1|TRBD1|NA|TRBJ2-4
CSASQGADEYF
TGCAGTGCTAGTCAGGGGGCCGACGAGTACTTC
>TRBV7-3|TRBD1|NA|TRBJ1-2
CASSARTGYGYTF
TGTGCCAGCAGCGCTAGGACAGGCTATGGCTACACCTTC
>TRBV7-8|NA|NA|TRBJ1-3
CASSLDQGSNTIYF
TGTGCCAGCAGCTTAGATCAGGGGTCAAACACCATATATTTT
>TRBV10-3|NA|NA|TRBJ2-7
CAISESGIRYEQYF
TGTGCCATCAGTGAGTCTGGGATCCGCTACGAGCAGTACTTC
>TRBV18|NA|NA|TRBJ2-7
CASGGGDGFEQYF
TGTGCCAGCGGAGGAGGTGATGGGTTCGAGCAGTACTTC
>TRBV28|NA|NA|TRBJ2-1
CASRARETNEQFF
TGTGCCAGCAGGGCCCGTGAGACTAATGAGCAGTTCTTC
>TRBV2|NA|NA|TRBJ2-4
CASSEDGLAKNIQYF
TGTGCCAGCAGTGAGGACGGATTAGCCAAAAACATTCAGTACTTC
>TRBV19|TRBD1|NA|TRBJ1-2
CASSPVPGTGTYGYTF
TGTGCCAGTAGTCCTGTTCCCGGGACAGGGACCTATGGCTACACCTTC
>TRBV28|NA|once|TRBJ2-7
CASKWSGRYEQYF
TGTGCCAGCAAATGGTCAGGGAGATACGAGCAGTACTTC
>TRBV2|TRBD1|NA|TRBJ1-4
CASRSTGGGEKLFF
TGTGCCAGCAGATCGACAGGGGGTGGGGAAAAACTGTTTTTT
>TRBV9|TRBD1|NA|TRBJ2-5
CASSPQGANQETQYF
TGTGCCAGCAGCCCCCAGGGGGCAAACCAAGAGACCCAGTACTTC
>TRBV15|NA|NA|TRBJ2-7
CATSRDFGGYEQYF
TGTGCCACCAGCAGAGATTTCGGCGGCTACGAGCAGTACTTC